Here is one TCR beta chain with its context. The target of this receptor is not known. Base quality data are lacking; no much larger clone is found one base away. The receptor library was made with the immunoSEQ multiplex PCR assay. For most patients, high-throughput TCR-beta CDR3 sequencing of genomic DNA was performed by Adaptive Biotechnologies. Turning to the authors' computational methods: TCR sequencing data for 15 to 20 patients were retrieved from Adaptive's ImmunoSEQ software; a few other patients were processed with MiXCR and VDJtools. CDR3 nucleotide sequences shared by donor and recipient were removed because the origin of these sequences could not be assigned. At least 2-fold expansion over unstimulated cells and a minimum CFSE-low frequency of 0.002% (template counts) or 0.001% (read counts) were required for clones to be classified as alloreactive. Mappable clones were those detected in sequenced pre-transplant spleen, lymph node, or MLR CFSE-low populations of the donor or recipient. The cumulative frequency of alloreactive clones was calculated as a percentage of all sequences, weighted by copy number. Held by TCRdb, this immuneACCESS table contains in-frame sequences only and omits some clones. Under half of the omission traces to an unresolved V gene where checked; the cause of the rest is unknown. V and J calls plus clone size are reproduced from that table; the DNA served to infer D and trimming. Present in this sample are about 1,600 clones, 70% to 85% of which were seen just once. The ten largest clonotypes hold approximately 30% of the sample.

The data stem from a study of graft-versus-host responses after intestinal transplantation (dated by TCRdb to the early 2020s). Describing the broader study: The transplants that recipients received were multivisceral, liver-intestinal, or isolated intestinal. Rather than being sequenced by the commercial service, samples from a few later patients were sequenced in-house on an Illumina MiSeq and processed with MiXCR. All recipients received anti-thymocyte globulin induction followed by maintenance tacrolimus and steroids for two to four years. After intestinal transplantation, graft-versus-host and host-versus-graft alloreactive T cell clones were followed in the graft, circulation and bone marrow using bulk TCR-beta CDR3 sequencing. Alloreactive clones were identified by sequencing pre-transplant mixed lymphocyte reaction products and comparing these products with unstimulated pre-transplant donor and recipient T cells. A cohort of more than 20 intestinal transplant recipients, including one retransplant, was enrolled, and a few patients lacking pretransplant specimens were excluded. A peak of at least 4% donor T cells among recipient peripheral blood mononuclear cells was the definition used for donor T cell macrochimerism.

Dithiothreitol, EDTA incubations and collagenase D digestion were used to isolate intraepithelial and lamina propria lymphocytes from graft specimens. Bulk TCR-beta sequencing was performed on serial intestinal graft biopsy specimens collected as late as 600 days after transplant. Results and caveats for the whole study, not just this receptor: GvH clones were detected in recipient bone marrow, and some appeared earlier in ileal mucosa or blood, consistent with an intestinal mucosal origin. Patients with donor T cell macrochimerism had high GvH to HvG T cell clonal ratios in their allografts. Early after transplant, peak levels of circulating GvH clones were associated with declines in HvG clones. The relatively low number and heterogeneity of intestinal transplant patients limited the conclusions.

The sequences come from ileum tissue, collected around 76 weeks after transplant. This TCR was recovered from a human patient who received an intestinal transplant, so some T cells may come from the graft donor.

The CDR3 loop reads CASSAYYEQYF. The sequenced DNA is TGTGCCAGCAGTGCCTACTACGAGCAGTACTTC. The chain couples TRBV28 to TRBJ2-7; the D gene is not confidently resolved. The CDR3 spans 11 residues, from the cysteine through the phenylalanine. The kept DNA is CDR3 alone, 33 bases in frame from the first base. The germline V gene yields MDHEN for CDR1 and SYDVKM for CDR2. V lost 5 bases and J lost 3 bases; the stretch between them is 5 bases long.